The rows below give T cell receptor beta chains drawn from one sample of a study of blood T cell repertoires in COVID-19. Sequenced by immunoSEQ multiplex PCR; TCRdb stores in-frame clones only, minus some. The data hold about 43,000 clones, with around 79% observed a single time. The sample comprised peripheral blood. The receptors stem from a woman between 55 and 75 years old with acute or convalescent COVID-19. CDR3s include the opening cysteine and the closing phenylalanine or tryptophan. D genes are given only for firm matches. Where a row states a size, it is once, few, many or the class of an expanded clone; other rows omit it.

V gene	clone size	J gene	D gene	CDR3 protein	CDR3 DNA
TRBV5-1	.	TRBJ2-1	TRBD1	CASSLPRDRINEQFF	TGCGCCAGCAGCTTACCCCGGGACAGGATCAATGAGCAGTTCTTC
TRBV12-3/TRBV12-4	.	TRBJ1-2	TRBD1	CASSLDRLNGYTF	TGTGCCAGCAGTTTGGACAGGTTGAATGGCTACACCTTC
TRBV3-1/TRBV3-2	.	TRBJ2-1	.	CASSQGWRANEQFF	TGTGCCAGCAGCCAAGGCTGGCGGGCCAATGAGCAGTTCTTC
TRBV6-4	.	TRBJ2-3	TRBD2	CASSDGGGPSDTQYF	TGTGCCAGCAGTGACGGCGGGGGGCCCAGTGATACGCAGTATTTT
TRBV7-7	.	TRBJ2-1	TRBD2	CASSKLAGGFGEQFF	TGTGCCAGCAGCAAACTAGCGGGGGGGTTTGGCGAGCAGTTCTTC
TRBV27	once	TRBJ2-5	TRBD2	CASSLSPRGGFQETQYF	TGTGCCAGCAGTTTATCCCCCCGCGGGGGGTTTCAAGAGACCCAGTACTTC
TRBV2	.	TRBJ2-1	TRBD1	CASSPRDRGPDEQFF	TGTGCCAGCAGCCCCCGGGACAGGGGGCCGGATGAGCAGTTCTTC
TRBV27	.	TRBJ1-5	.	CASSAKMSNQPQHF	TGTGCCAGCAGCGCTAAAATGAGCAATCAGCCCCAGCATTTT
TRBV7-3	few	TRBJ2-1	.	CASSPGVGGVNNEQFF	TGTGCCAGCAGCCCGGGCGTCGGCGGGGTAAACAATGAGCAGTTCTTC
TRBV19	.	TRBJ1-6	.	CASSGNSPLHF	TGTGCCAGCTCGGGGAATTCACCCCTCCACTTT
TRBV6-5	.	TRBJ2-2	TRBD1	CASSRDRVGTGELFF	TGTGCCAGCAGTCGGGACAGGGTGGGAACCGGGGAGCTGTTTTTT
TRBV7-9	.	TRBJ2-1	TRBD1	CASSLGPGGIHNEQFF	TGTGCCAGCAGCTTAGGTCCAGGGGGAATCCACAATGAGCAGTTCTTC
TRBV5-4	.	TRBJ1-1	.	CASSWDTGANTEAFF	TGTGCCAGCAGCTGGGACACTGGGGCGAACACTGAAGCTTTCTTT
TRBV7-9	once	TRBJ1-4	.	CASSPSGEKLFF	TGTGCCAGCAGCCCTTCCGGTGAAAAACTGTTTTTT
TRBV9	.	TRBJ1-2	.	CASGQGRRSGYTF	TGTGCCAGCGGTCAGGGTAGGCGAAGTGGCTACACCTTC
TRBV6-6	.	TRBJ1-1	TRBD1	CASSTQGASVEAFF	TGTGCCAGCAGTACGCAGGGGGCGTCGGTTGAAGCTTTCTTT
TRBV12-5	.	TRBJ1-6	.	CASGLLATGNSPLHF	TGTGCTAGTGGTTTGCTGGCGACGGGAAATTCACCCCTCCACTTT
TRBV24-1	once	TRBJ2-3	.	CATSDSRDRTDTQYF	TGTGCCACCAGTGATTCCCGAGACAGGACGGATACGCAGTATTTT
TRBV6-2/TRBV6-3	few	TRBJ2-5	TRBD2	CASSYGGLAGVQETQYF	TGTGCCAGCAGTTACGGGGGACTAGCGGGGGTTCAAGAGACCCAGTACTTC
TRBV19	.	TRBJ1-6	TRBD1	CASSITGTGSSPLHF	TGTGCCAGTAGTATAACGGGGACAGGGTCTTCACCCCTCCACTTT
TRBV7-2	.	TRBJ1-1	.	CASSSNRVNTEAFF	TGTGCCAGCAGCTCAAACAGGGTGAACACTGAAGCTTTCTTT
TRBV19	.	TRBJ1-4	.	CASRLASNEKLFF	TGTGCCAGTAGGTTAGCTTCTAATGAAAAACTGTTTTTT
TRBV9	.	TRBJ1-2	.	CASNPQEGFYGYTF	TGTGCCAGCAATCCGCAGGAGGGGTTCTATGGCTACACCTTC
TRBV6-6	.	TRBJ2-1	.	CASSYVLYNEQFF	TGTGCCAGCAGTTACGTCCTATACAATGAGCAGTTCTTC
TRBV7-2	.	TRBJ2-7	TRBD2	CASSLELADLTYEQYF	TGTGCCAGCAGCTTGGAACTAGCGGATTTAACCTACGAGCAGTACTTC
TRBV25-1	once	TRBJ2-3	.	CASSERSGTVDTQYF	TGTGCCAGCAGTGAACGTAGCGGGACAGTTGATACGCAGTATTTT